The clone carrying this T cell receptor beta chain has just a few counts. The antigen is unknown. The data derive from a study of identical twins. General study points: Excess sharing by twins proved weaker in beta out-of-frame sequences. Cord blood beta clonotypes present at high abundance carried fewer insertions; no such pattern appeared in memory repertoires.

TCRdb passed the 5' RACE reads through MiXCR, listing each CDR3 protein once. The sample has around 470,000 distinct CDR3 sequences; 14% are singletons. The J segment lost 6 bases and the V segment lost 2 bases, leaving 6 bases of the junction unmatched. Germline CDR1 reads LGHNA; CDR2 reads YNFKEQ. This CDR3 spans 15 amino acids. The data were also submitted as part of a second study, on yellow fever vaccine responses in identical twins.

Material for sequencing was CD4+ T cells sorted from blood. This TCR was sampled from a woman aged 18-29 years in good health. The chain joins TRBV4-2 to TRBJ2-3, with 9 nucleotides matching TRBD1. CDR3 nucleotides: TGTGCCAGCAGCCAATTAACAGGGGGCATCGATACGCAGTATTTT. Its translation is CASSQLTGGIDTQYF.